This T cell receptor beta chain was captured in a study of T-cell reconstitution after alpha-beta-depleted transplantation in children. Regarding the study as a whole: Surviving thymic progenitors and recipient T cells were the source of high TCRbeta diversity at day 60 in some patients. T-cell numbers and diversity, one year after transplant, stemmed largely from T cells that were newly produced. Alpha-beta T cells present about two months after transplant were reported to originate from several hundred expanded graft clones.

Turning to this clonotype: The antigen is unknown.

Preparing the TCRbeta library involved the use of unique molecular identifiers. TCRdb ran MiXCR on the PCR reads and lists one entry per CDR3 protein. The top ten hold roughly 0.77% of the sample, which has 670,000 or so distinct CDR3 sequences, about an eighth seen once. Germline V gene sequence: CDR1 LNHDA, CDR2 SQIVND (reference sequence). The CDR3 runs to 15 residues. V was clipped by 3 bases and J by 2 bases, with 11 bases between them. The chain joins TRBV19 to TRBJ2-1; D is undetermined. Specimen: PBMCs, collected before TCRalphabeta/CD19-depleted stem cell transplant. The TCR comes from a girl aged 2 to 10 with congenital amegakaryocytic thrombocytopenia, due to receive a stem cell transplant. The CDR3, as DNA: TGTGCCAGTAGTATTACGTTTTACCCCTACAATGAGCAGTTCTTC. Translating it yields CASSITFYPYNEQFF.